The 24 T cell receptor beta chains below were found in one sample sequenced in a study of graft-versus-host responses after intestinal transplantation. These receptors' antigens are unknown. TCRdb's table, derived via immunoSEQ multiplex PCR, lists solely in-frame clones and lacks some. The table lists over 90,000 clones, around 91% of them singletons, with about 0.18% in the top ten. The source was unstimulated CD4+ T cells sorted from spleen or lymph node cells, collected before transplant. The source of these receptors is a human donor who was the organ donor for an intestinal transplant.

The chain employs TRBV30 and TRBJ1-1, with D tentatively TRBD1 (5 bases). V was trimmed by 1 base and J by 6 bases, leaving 9 bases between them. The CDR3 spans 12 residues. Per germline, CDR1 GTSNPN and CDR2 SVGIG (reference sequence). The CDR3 bases are TGTGCCTGGAGTGGGGGGAGGGCTGAAGCTTTCTTT. Translation gives CAWSGGRAEAFF.

The J gene is TRBJ2-1, the V gene TRBV5-1, with a weak D call TRBD1 (5 bases). From germline, CDR1 is SGHRS and CDR2 YFSETQ. The CDR3 spans 14 residues. V lost 0 bases to trimming and J lost 15 bases, with 19 bases between them. The CDR3 region has the DNA TGCGCCAGCAGCTTGGCCCCCCAGGGAAAGTGGTGGTTCTTC. Translation: CASSLAPQGKWWFF.

The V and J genes are TRBV6-1 and TRBJ2-1; D gene ambiguous. CDR3 length: 14 residues. Trimming removed 4 bases at V and 8 bases at J, with 15 bases between. CDR1 is MNHNS, CDR2 SASEGT, per germline. The DNA of the CDR3 is TGTGCCAGCAGTGGCTTAAGAGGTAACGATGAGCAGTTCTTC. This translates into CASSGLRGNDEQFF.

V and J are TRBV11-2 and TRBJ1-4; D may be TRBD1 (5 bases). The CDR3 is made up of 15 amino acids. CDR1 SGHAT and CDR2 FQNNGV come from the germline V gene. Trimming removed 6 bases from V and 0 bases from J, with 11 bases in between. The CDR3: CASSKTTATNEKLFF. The CDR3 DNA sequence: TGTGCCAGCAGTAAAACGACAGCAACTAATGAAAAACTGTTTTTT.

V usage is TRBV5-6 and J usage is TRBJ2-2; D ambiguous. CDR1 and CDR2 from the germline V gene are SGHDT and YYEEEE. The CDR3 consists of 18 residues. The germline V and J ends were trimmed by 0 bases and 3 bases, with 18 bases remaining between them. The CDR3 bases are TGTGCCAGCAGCTTGGAGCCTCGAGCATATTTCGACACCGGGGAGCTGTTTTTT. It encodes CASSLEPRAYFDTGELFF.

The CDR3 loop reads CASSRNSPWGYTF. In DNA, the CDR3 is TGTGCCAGCAGCCGGAACAGTCCCTGGGGCTACACCTTC. J is TRBJ1-2 and V is TRBV9; D remains ambiguous. The CDR3 contains 13 residues. Per the germline V gene, CDR1 is SGDLS and CDR2 is YYNGEE. V was clipped by 4 bases and J by 8 bases, with 15 bases between them.

The rearrangement uses TRBV4-3 and TRBJ2-5; D ambiguous. The J call may be in error: the DNA end matches TRBJ2-7 better. Germline CDR1 and CDR2: LGHNA and YSLEER. This CDR3 contains 18 residues. The CDR3 protein is CASSQDIHPFPITYEQYF. As DNA, the CDR3 is TGCGCCAGCAGCCAAGATATCCACCCCTTTCCGATAACCTACGAGCAGTACTTC.

Here the CDR3 DNA reads TGTGCCAGCTCTCCCGGGACAGGGATTGGCTACACCTTC. Protein: CASSPGTGIGYTF. The rearrangement uses TRBV18 and TRBJ1-2; the match to TRBD1 covers 9 bases. CDR1 and CDR2 from the germline V gene are KGHSH and LQKENI. This CDR3 region has 13 residues. V gave up 6 bases and J gave up 7 bases; unmatched junction bases: 6.

This clone turned up a few times. The chain links TRBV7-2 to TRBJ1-4; D unclear. CDR1 and CDR2 (germline): SGHTA, FQGNSA. V lost 2 bases and J lost 5, with 6 bases in between. The CDR3 loop spans 13 amino acids. CDR3 nucleotides: TGTGCCAGCAGCTTATCCCCGAATGAAAAACTGTTTTTT. Translation: CASSLSPNEKLFF.

The genes are TRBV9 and TRBJ2-1; possibly TRBD1 for D (5 bases). Germline V gives CDR1 SGDLS, CDR2 YYNGEE. This CDR3 contains 16 residues. V gave up 3 bases and J gave up 7 bases, with 20 bases separating them. DNA of the CDR3: TGTGCCAGCAGCGCCAGGGCCCCTCTGGTGGGGAATGAGCAGTTCTTC. Its translation: CASSARAPLVGNEQFF.

V usage is TRBV25-1 and J usage is TRBJ2-4; D is perhaps TRBD1 (6 bases). This CDR3 comprises 17 residues. Trimming pared 4 bases from V and 3 bases from J, leaving 19 bases between. In germline, CDR1 is MGHDK, CDR2 SYGVNS. The CDR3 protein is CASSGTDRTSFKNIQYF. CDR3 in DNA: TGTGCCAGCAGTGGGACCGACAGGACCAGTTTCAAAAACATTCAGTACTTC.

The V call is TRBV10-1, the J call TRBJ2-7; tentative D call: TRBD1 (6 bases). Trimming pared 0 bases from V and 3 bases from J, leaving 21 bases between. Per the germline V gene, CDR1 is WNHNN and CDR2 is SYGVQD (reference sequence). This CDR3 spans 18 amino acids. CDR3 sequence: CASSESVILDRADYEQYF. CDR3 in DNA: TGCGCCAGCAGTGAGTCTGTAATACTGGACAGAGCGGACTACGAGCAGTACTTC.

The genes are TRBV5-1 and TRBJ1-2, with 7 nucleotides matching TRBD1. V lost 0 bases, J lost 0 bases, and 5 bases stayed unmatched. The CDR3 contains 16 residues. Germline CDR1 reads SGHRS; CDR2 reads YFSETQ. The CDR3 region has the DNA TGCGCCAGCAGCTTGGGGGACAGAAGCACTAACTATGGCTACACCTTC. Its protein is CASSLGDRSTNYGYTF.

Concerning this clone: The sample holds other DNA sequences that translate to the same CDR3. The rearrangement joins TRBV28 to TRBJ2-1, with D perhaps TRBD2 (5 bases). This CDR3 contains 15 residues. V was trimmed by 2 bases and J by 4 bases, leaving 12 bases between them. CDR1 is MDHEN and CDR2 is SYDVKM in the germline V gene. The DNA of the CDR3 is TGTGCCAGCAGTTTACTGACCAGCGGTTACAATGAGCAGTTCTTC. As protein: CASSLLTSGYNEQFF.

The V call is TRBV4-3, the J call TRBJ1-6; D is ambiguous. Germline V CDR1 and CDR2: LGHNA, YSLEER. The V end was cut by 4 bases, the J end by 5 bases, with 12 bases between. CDR3 size: 15 residues. The CDR3 reads CASSPRRSNNSPLHF. The DNA for the CDR3 is TGCGCCAGCAGCCCCAGGAGGTCTAATAATTCACCCCTCCACTTT.

This clone was found once. The V gene is TRBV11-1, the J gene TRBJ2-2; D is possibly TRBD1 (6 bases). The CDR3 is made up of 16 amino acids. Per germline, CDR1 SGHAT and CDR2 FQDESV (reference sequence). The V end was cut by 6 bases, the J end by 0 bases, with 14 bases between. CDR3 region: CASSWSGTTNTGELFF. The CDR3 coding sequence is TGTGCCAGCAGTTGGTCCGGGACAACGAACACCGGGGAGCTGTTTTTT.

J is TRBJ1-1 and V is TRBV29-1; D might be TRBD1 (5 bases). V dropped 7 bases and J dropped 4 bases, with 19 bases sitting between them. CDR1 is SQVTM, CDR2 ANQGSEA, per germline. The CDR3 contains 14 residues. CDR3 in amino acids: CSATEGTASTEAFF. For the CDR3, the DNA is TGCAGCGCTACCGAGGGGACTGCAAGCACTGAAGCTTTCTTT.

This clone was detected only a few times. The chain links TRBV4-1 to TRBJ1-5; 10 bases align to TRBD1. J gave up 2 bases and V 2 bases, and 6 bases lay outside the gene matches. The germline CDR1 and CDR2 sequences are MGHRA and YSYEKL. The CDR3 extends over 17 amino acids. The CDR3 loop is CASSQKRGTGGNQPQHF. CDR3 sequence (DNA): TGCGCCAGCAGCCAAAAAAGGGGGACAGGGGGCAATCAGCCCCAGCATTTT.

The chain has TRBV15 and TRBJ1-1; the match to TRBD1 covers 7 bases. V lost 0 bases and J lost 4; bases outside the gene matches: 5. The CDR3 contains 15 residues. Per the germline V gene, CDR1 is LNHNV and CDR2 is YYDKDF (reference sequence). The CDR3 here is CATSRDLQGGTEAFF. Written as DNA, the CDR3 is TGTGCCACCAGCAGAGATCTCCAGGGGGGCACTGAAGCTTTCTTT.

The rearrangement joins TRBV6-1 to TRBJ2-7; D uncertain. Germline assignment: CDR1 MNHNS and CDR2 SASEGT. Trimming removed 2 bases at V and 2 bases at J, with 7 bases between. The CDR3 runs 13 residues. The CDR3 is CASSEQAPYEQYF. The CDR3 DNA is TGTGCCAGCAGTGAACAGGCCCCCTACGAGCAGTACTTC.

The V and J genes are TRBV18 and TRBJ2-3; 11 bases are shared with TRBD2. The germline V gene encodes CDR1 KGHSH and CDR2 LQKENI. The CDR3 is made up of 16 amino acids. Trimming cost V 3 bases and J 1 base; bases outside gene matches: 3. The chain's CDR3 is CASSPMTSGGTDTQYF. Here the CDR3 DNA reads TGTGCCAGCTCACCCATGACTAGCGGGGGCACAGATACGCAGTATTTT.

V usage is TRBV7-9 and J usage is TRBJ2-1, with TRBD1 as a possible D gene (6 bases). CDR3 length: 14 amino acids. V shed 3 bases and J shed 6 bases, with 12 bases lying between them. Germline CDR1 SEHNR, CDR2 FQNEAQ (reference sequence). CDR3 loop: CASSFRQVRNEQFF. CDR3 DNA sequence: TGTGCCAGCAGCTTCCGACAGGTCCGCAATGAGCAGTTCTTC.

The chain carries TRBV7-3 and TRBJ2-3; 8 nucleotides match TRBD2. The CDR3 is made up of 16 amino acids. Trimming at V came to 3 bases and at J to 2 bases, leaving 7 bases not matched to a gene. Germline CDR1 and CDR2: SGHTA and FQGTGA. For the CDR3, the DNA is TGTGCCAGCAGCTTGAGCGGGGGAGCCAACACAGATACGCAGTATTTT. Residues: CASSLSGGANTDTQYF.

The chain has TRBV25-1 and TRBJ2-5, with a possible D match to TRBD1 (5 bases). This CDR3 comprises 12 residues. The germline CDR1 and CDR2 sequences are MGHDK and SYGVNS. Trimming left V 3 bases short and J 3 bases short, with 5 bases between. The CDR3 DNA reads TGTGCCAGCAGTGACAGGGAAGAGACCCAGTACTTC. This codes for CASSDREETQYF.